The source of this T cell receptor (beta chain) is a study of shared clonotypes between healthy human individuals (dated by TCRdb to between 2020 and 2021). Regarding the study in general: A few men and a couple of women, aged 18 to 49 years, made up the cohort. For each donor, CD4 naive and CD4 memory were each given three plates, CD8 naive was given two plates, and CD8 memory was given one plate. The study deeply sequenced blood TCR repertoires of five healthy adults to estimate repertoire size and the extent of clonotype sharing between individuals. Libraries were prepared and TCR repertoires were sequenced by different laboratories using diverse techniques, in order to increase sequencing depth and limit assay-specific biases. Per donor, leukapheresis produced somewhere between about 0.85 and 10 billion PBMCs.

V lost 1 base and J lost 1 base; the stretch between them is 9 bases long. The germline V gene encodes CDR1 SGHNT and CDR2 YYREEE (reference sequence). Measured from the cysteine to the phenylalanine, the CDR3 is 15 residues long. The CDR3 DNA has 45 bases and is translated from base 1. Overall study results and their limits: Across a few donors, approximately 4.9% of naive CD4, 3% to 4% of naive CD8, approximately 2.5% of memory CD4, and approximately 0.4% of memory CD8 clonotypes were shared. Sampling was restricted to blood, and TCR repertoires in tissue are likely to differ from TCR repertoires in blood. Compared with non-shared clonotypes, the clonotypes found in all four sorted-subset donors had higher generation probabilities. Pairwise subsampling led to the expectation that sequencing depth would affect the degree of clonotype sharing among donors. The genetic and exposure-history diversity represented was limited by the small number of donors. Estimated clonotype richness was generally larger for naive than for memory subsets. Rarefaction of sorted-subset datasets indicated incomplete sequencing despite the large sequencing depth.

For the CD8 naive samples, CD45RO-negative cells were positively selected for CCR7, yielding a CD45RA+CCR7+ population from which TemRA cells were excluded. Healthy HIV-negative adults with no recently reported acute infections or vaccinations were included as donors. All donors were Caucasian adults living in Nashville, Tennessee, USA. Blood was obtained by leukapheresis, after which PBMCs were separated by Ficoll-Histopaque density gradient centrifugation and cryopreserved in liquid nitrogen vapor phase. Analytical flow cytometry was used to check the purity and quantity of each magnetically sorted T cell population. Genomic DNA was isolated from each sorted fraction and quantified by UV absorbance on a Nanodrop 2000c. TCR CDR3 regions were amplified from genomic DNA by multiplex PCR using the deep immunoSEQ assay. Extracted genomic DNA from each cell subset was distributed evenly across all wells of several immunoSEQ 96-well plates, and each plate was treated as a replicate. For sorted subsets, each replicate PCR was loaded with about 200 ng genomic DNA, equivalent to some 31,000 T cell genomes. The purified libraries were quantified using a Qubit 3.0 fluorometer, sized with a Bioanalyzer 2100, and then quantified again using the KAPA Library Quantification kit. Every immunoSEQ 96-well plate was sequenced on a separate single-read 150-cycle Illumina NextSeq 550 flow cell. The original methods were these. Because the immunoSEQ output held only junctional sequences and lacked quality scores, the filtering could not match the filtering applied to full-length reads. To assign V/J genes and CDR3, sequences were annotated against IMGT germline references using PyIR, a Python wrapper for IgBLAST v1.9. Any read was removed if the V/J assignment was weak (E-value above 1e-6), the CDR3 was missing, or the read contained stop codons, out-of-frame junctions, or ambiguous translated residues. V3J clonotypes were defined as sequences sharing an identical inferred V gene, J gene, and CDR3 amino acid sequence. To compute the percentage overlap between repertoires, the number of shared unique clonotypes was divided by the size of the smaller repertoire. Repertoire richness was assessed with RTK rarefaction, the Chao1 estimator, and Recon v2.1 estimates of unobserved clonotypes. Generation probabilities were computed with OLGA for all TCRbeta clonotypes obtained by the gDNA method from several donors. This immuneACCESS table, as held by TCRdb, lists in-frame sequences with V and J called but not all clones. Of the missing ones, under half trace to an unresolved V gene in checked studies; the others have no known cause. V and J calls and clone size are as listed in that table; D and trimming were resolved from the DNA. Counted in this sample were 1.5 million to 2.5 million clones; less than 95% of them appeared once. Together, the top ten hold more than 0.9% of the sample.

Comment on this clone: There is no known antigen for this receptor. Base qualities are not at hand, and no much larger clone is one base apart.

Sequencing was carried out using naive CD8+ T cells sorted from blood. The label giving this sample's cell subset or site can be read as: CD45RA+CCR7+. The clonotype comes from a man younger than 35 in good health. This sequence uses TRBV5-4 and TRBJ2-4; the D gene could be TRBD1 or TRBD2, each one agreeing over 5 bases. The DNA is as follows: TGTGCCAGCAGCTTGTATGAGGGGGCCAAAAACATTCAGTACTTC. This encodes CASSLYEGAKNIQYF.